A single sample gave rise to the 4 T cell receptor beta chains below, sequenced in a study of T cell responses to AZD1222 COVID-19 vaccine. Sequencing used immunoSEQ multiplex PCR; TCRdb keeps in-frame clones, though not all of them. The repertoire consists of roughly 130,000 clones, with about 91% occurring once and the leading ten covering around 2.8%. The sequencing used peripheral blood, collected on day 0 of AZD1222 vaccination. The receptors come from an adult in good health.

The chain employs TRBV4-1 and TRBJ1-2; D possibly corresponds to TRBD1 (6 bases). The CDR3 runs 15 residues. V lost 0 bases, J lost 2 bases, and 10 bases lay in between. CDR1 is MGHRA and CDR2 is YSYEKL in the germline V gene. In DNA, the CDR3 is TGCGCCAGCAGCCAAGAACGGACAGACAACTATGGCTACACCTTC. Encoded protein: CASSQERTDNYGYTF.

CDR3 sequence: CAWSVHNGGEQYF. The CDR3 nucleotides are TGTGCCTGGAGTGTACACAACGGTGGCGAGCAGTACTTC. The V gene is TRBV30, the J gene TRBJ2-7; D remains ambiguous. The CDR3 extends over 13 amino acids. Germline V CDR1 and CDR2: GTSNPN, SVGIG (reference sequence). The V end lost 0 bases, the J end lost 6 bases, and 12 bases lay between the germline ends.

The chain combines TRBV6-6 with TRBJ2-1; 7 bases are a match to TRBD2. This CDR3 is 15 amino acids long. Germline assignment: CDR1 MNHNY and CDR2 SVGAGI (reference sequence). V gave up 5 bases and J gave up 9 bases; unmatched junction bases: 13. DNA of the CDR3: TGTGCCAGCAGTCCACGGGGGGACGGCTATGGTGAGCAGTTCTTC. The encoded protein is CASSPRGDGYGEQFF.

Notes on this clone: An end of the junction differs from the germline gene, which may be a read error. The CDR3 bases are TGTGCCAGCGATTCTGGATACACCATATATTTT. This sequence encodes CASDSGYTIYF. The chain joins TRBV3-1 (or the pseudogene TRBV3-2) to TRBJ1-3, with D hard to call. Germline loops: CDR1 LGHDT, CDR2 YNNKEL (reference sequence). The CDR3 covers 11 residues.